This TCR beta chain was identified in a study of breast tumors, draining lymph nodes, adjacent tissues (dated by TCRdb to 2016 to 2018). Looking at the study overall: In breast cancer patients, the study compared the TCR beta repertoires of tumor, adjacent nontumor tissue and axillary lymph nodes. The study was designed to assess the relationships and possible T-cell exchange between tumor, surrounding tissue and draining lymph node repertoires in human breast cancer.

Lymph node samples were obtained from the axillary draining lymph nodes of breast cancer patients. With regard to this clonotype: Its recognized antigen is unknown. The record has no base qualities; no much larger clone is one base away.

The data were produced on an Illumina HiSeq 2000. TCR beta chain libraries were generated by multiplex PCR amplification. High-throughput sequencing was used to analyze the amplified TCR beta chain products. Clones were called with MiXCR by TCRdb after fastp trimmed the public reads at Q25, and only in-frame beta chains were retained. Rows are combined by CDR3 protein, so each entry shows the most common genes and DNA. This sample comprises 270,000 or so distinct CDR3 sequences, around 30% of them detected only once. Of the sample, 0.85% to 1.2% is held by the ten largest clones. The research as a whole found: The data were considered consistent with the idea that most tumor T cells come from the lymph node and then expand in tumor tissue. The conclusion that tumor T cells originate in lymph nodes was framed as consistent with a hypothesis rather than directly demonstrated. The similarity between tumor and nontumor tissue repertoires was significantly greater in luminal-like breast cancer than in basal-like breast cancer. T-cell repertoire diversity in tumors was found to be lower than in lymph nodes but higher than in nontumor tissue, and preferential V and J gene usage was observed.

From the cysteine up to the phenylalanine, the CDR3 has a length of 13 residues. Only CDR3 DNA is held: 39 bases, read in frame from base 1. The germline V gene gives CDR1 as MNHEY and CDR2 as SVGAGI. Cut back by 2 bases and 3 bases, the V and J ends lie 7 bases apart. The receptor chain draws on TRBV6-5 and TRBJ1-1; TRBD1 is a possible D gene, resting on 5 matching bases. The clonotype comes from a female donor with breast cancer. Some clones in this sample may be carry-over from other donors' samples. The sequenced sample consisted of axillary lymph node tissue. The CDR3 reads CASSYAGDTEAFF. The sequence in DNA is TGTGCCAGCAGTTACGCGGGGGACACTGAAGCTTTCTTT.